This T cell receptor (beta chain) was documented in a study of spatial heterogeneity in lung cancer. This clonotype has more than one count but fewer than ten. Germline V CDR1 and CDR2: SEHNR, FQNEAQ (reference sequence). The CDR3 has 17 amino acids. The V gene end was trimmed by 5 bases and the J gene end by 1 base; junction bases not matched to a gene: 10. MiXCR, applied by TCRdb to the 5' RACE reads, yields one record per CDR3 protein. Counted here are around 110,000 distinct CDR3 sequences, about 12% occurring once; the ten biggest clones make up around 16%. This sample's time point: blood at routine non-recurrence follow-up after resection. Whole RNA was taken from tumor, nontumor lung or frozen PBMC; it was then sequenced unsorted.

Source: PBMCs, taken at follow-up. The sequence derives from a male donor with early-stage non-small cell lung cancer. The V gene is TRBV7-9, the J gene TRBJ2-3, with 9 bases fitting TRBD1. Here the CDR3 reads CASSPKLWDRGTDTQYF. CDR3 coding DNA: TGTGCCAGCAGCCCCAAATTGTGGGACAGGGGCACAGATACGCAGTATTTT.